The T cell receptor (beta chain) described here comes from a study of cytomegalovirus exposure and HLA in healthy donors. Broader study findings: The study put roughly 160 TCR beta chains on its list as cytomegalovirus-associated. Later on, a genetic analysis was performed. It linked a missense variant in DCLRE1C with V- and J-gene trimming of TCR beta.

The CDR3 is made up of 14 amino acids. Per the germline V gene, CDR1 is SNHLY and CDR2 is FYNNEI. The V end lost 6 bases, the J end lost 7 bases, and 18 bases lay between the germline ends. Points on this clone: Its target is unknown.

Researchers ran the PCR with 60 Vbeta and 13 Jbeta primers. TCRdb keeps only in-frame clones here, not all; method: immunoSEQ multiplex PCR. The sample shows over 95,000 clones, 70% to 85% of them seen only once. Sequenced input: PBMCs. V gene TRBV2 combines with J gene TRBJ2-5; TRBD1 is a possible D gene (6 bases). The receptor was derived from a man aged 35 to 55 in good health and CMV-seropositive. The CDR3 reads CASRPEGGVGTQYF. In nucleotides, the CDR3 is TGTGCCAGCAGGCCCGAAGGGGGAGTCGGGACCCAGTACTTC. Drawing the rest from reference TRBV2 and TRBJ2-5, the complete variable domain is EPEVTQTPSHQVTQMGQEVILRCVPISNHLYFYWYRQILGQKVEFLVSFYNNEISEKSEIFDDQFSVERPDGSNFTLKIRSTKLEDSAMYFCASRPEGGVGTQYFGPGTRLLVL.